This T cell receptor beta chain was captured in a study of shared T cell receptors in the human thymus. This CDR3 spans 13 amino acids. Germline values: CDR1 SGHDN, CDR2 FVKESK. V lost 4 bases to trimming and J lost 6 bases; unmatched junction nucleotides: 2. Clones were read by immunoSEQ multiplex PCR, and TCRdb kept only the in-frame ones, dropping some. The sample lists more than 550,000 clones; about 89% were seen once. Separately, the same data were catalogued under a study of human thymus T cells. That source reports: Related research examined unrelated individuals and reported that their thymic repertoires overlapped highly.

The receptor was derived from a boy in the first two years of life with a congenital heart defect. The rearrangement uses TRBV14 and TRBJ2-2, with 7 positions matching TRBD2. Sample: thymocytes. DNA for the CDR3: TGTGCCAGCAGCCCGGGGGGATCCGGGGAGCTGTTTTTT. Amino acid sequence: CASSPGGSGELFF.